This T cell receptor beta chain was profiled in a study of blood T cell repertoires in COVID-19. The wider study: Italy, Spain and the United States were the sources of the convalescent and acute COVID-19 samples. T cells, B-cell-depleted T cells, or PBMCs supplied cDNA or gDNA.

Libraries were prepared by immunoSEQ multiplex PCR; TCRdb keeps only in-frame clonotypes and omits some of them. In the table there are some 420,000 clones, around 89% of which are singletons. Germline CDR1 reads LNHNV; CDR2 reads YYDKDF (reference sequence). This CDR3 has 15 residues. V trimming: 5 bases; J trimming: 0 bases; junction bases outside the gene matches: 4. Participant age was roughly 18 to 100 years, and participants resided in about two dozen US areas. Cohort placement rested on clinical history that participants reported themselves. J is TRBJ2-7 and V is TRBV15; 10 bases agree with TRBD1. The specimen sequenced was PBMCs or T cells enriched from blood (not recorded which). The sequence derives from a man aged 30 to 45 who had recovered from COVID-19. CDR3 DNA sequence: TGTGCCACCAGCCCCCGGGACAGGGGCTCCTACGAGCAGTACTTC. Its translation: CATSPRDRGSYEQYF. Full variable domain (rest looked up from reference TRBV15 and TRBJ2-7): DAMVIQNPRYQVTQFGKPVTLSCSQTLNHNVMYWYQQKSSQAPKLLFHYYDKDFNNEADTPDNFQSRRPNTSFCFLDIRSPGLGDTAMYLCATSPRDRGSYEQYFGPGTRLTVT.